These 30 T cell receptor beta chains share one sample of origin, sequenced in a study of blood T cell repertoires in COVID-19. Clones were sequenced by immunoSEQ multiplex PCR, and TCRdb holds only the in-frame ones, with some missing. The sample lists some 150,000 clones, around 81% occurring once. The source material was peripheral blood. These receptors were collected from a man between 60 and 70 years old with active or convalescent COVID-19.

The chain links TRBV7-6 to TRBJ2-2, with 8 bases lining up with TRBD2. The J segment lost 4 bases and the V segment lost 6 bases, leaving 10 bases of the junction unmatched. The CDR3 length is 16 residues. Germline V gene sequence: CDR1 SGHVS, CDR2 FNYEAQ. The CDR3 spells CASRQSGAGVTGELFF. CDR3 DNA sequence: TGTGCCAGCAGACAAAGTGGAGCGGGAGTCACCGGGGAGCTGTTTTTT.

About this clone itself: One junction end disagrees with the germline gene, perhaps due to a read error. The rearrangement links TRBV23-1 to TRBJ2-2, with 8 positions matching TRBD2. TRBV23-1 counts as an open reading frame of uncertain function. The CDR3 has 16 amino acids. CDR3 nucleotide sequence: TGCGCCAACAGTCACGGGGGGGCCCCCCCCTCTGGGGAGCTGTTTTTT. Its protein is CANSHGGAPPSGELFF.

Remarks on this clone: Other DNA sequences of this sample code for an identical CDR3. The chain has TRBV12-3 or TRBV12-4 and TRBJ2-5; D not resolved. This CDR3 spans 11 amino acids. Between the trimmed V and J ends, which lost 3 bases and 5 bases, there was a span of 4 bases. The CDR3 region has the DNA TGTGCCAGCAGTTTTCGGGAGACCCAGTACTTC. Residues: CASSFRETQYF.

V is TRBV6-5 and J is TRBJ2-5; weak D call: TRBD2 (5 bases). This CDR3 contains 13 residues. V shed 6 bases and J shed 5 bases, with 13 bases lying between them. Germline V gene data show CDR1 as MNHEY and CDR2 as SVGAGI. As DNA, the CDR3 is TGTGCCAGCAGCGAGAAGGGCGGGGAGACCCAGTACTTC. It translates to CASSEKGGETQYF.

The chain employs TRBV7-2 and TRBJ1-2; D ambiguous. Trimming took 6 bases from V and 7 from J, leaving 12 bases between them. This CDR3 region has 12 residues. CDR1 is SGHTA, CDR2 FQGNSA, per germline. The CDR3 sequence: CASSLQSRGYTF. CDR3 coding DNA: TGTGCCAGCAGTTTACAGTCTCGTGGCTACACCTTC.

The chain recombines TRBV28 with TRBJ2-7; D is possibly TRBD2 (5 bases). Germline assignment: CDR1 MDHEN and CDR2 SYDVKM. The CDR3 consists of 16 residues. Trimming shortened V by 3 bases and J by 0 bases, and 15 bases separated the two germline ends. CDR3 sequence reads: CASSLAGGGTSYEQYF. CDR3 DNA sequence: TGTGCCAGCAGTTTGGCGGGTGGAGGAACCTCCTACGAGCAGTACTTC. Drawing the rest from reference TRBV28 and TRBJ2-7, the complete variable domain is DVKVTQSSRYLVKRTGEKVFLECVQDMDHENMFWYRQDPGLGLRLIYFSYDVKMKEKGDIPEGYSVSREKKERFSLILESASTNQTSMYLCASSLAGGGTSYEQYFGPGTRLTVT.

This clone was counted only a few times. The chain recombines TRBV28 with TRBJ1-1; D is undetermined. The CDR3 loop spans 15 amino acids. V lost 2 bases and J lost 1, with 11 bases in between. CDR1 is MDHEN and CDR2 is SYDVKM in the germline V gene. The CDR3 DNA follows: TGTGCCAGCAGTTTAATGGAGGAGAGGAACACTGAAGCTTTCTTT. Protein sequence: CASSLMEERNTEAFF.

V gene TRBV10-3 combines with J gene TRBJ2-7; D is perhaps TRBD2 (5 bases). CDR1 is ENHRY, CDR2 SYGVKD, per germline. The CDR3 has 12 residues. Trimming removed 10 bases from V and 0 bases from J, with 10 bases in between. This CDR3 reads CATASTSYEQYF. For the CDR3, the DNA is TGTGCCACCGCTAGCACCTCCTACGAGCAGTACTTC.

The rearrangement links TRBV5-6 to TRBJ1-5; D is possibly TRBD1 (5 bases). Trimming removed 5 bases from V and 0 bases from J, with 12 bases in between. Germline V gene lookup returns CDR1 SGHDT and CDR2 YYEEEE. This CDR3 spans 15 amino acids. CDR3 protein: CASSRTLNSNQPQHF. The DNA for the CDR3 is TGTGCCAGCAGTCGGACACTTAATAGCAATCAGCCCCAGCATTTT.

This chain uses TRBV28 with TRBJ1-1; D is perhaps TRBD1 (6 bases). This CDR3 contains 13 residues. The germline gives CDR1 MDHEN, CDR2 SYDVKM. Trimming removed 10 bases at V and 0 bases at J, with 12 bases between. The CDR3 coding sequence is TGTGCCACCCACAGGGACATGAACACTGAAGCTTTCTTT. Amino acid sequence: CATHRDMNTEAFF. The whole variable domain, filled in from reference TRBV28 and TRBJ1-1, reads DVKVTQSSRYLVKRTGEKVFLECVQDMDHENMFWYRQDPGLGLRLIYFSYDVKMKEKGDIPEGYSVSREKKERFSLILESASTNQTSMYLCATHRDMNTEAFFGQGTRLTVV.

The V and J genes are TRBV7-9 and TRBJ2-5, with D hard to call. The V end was cut by 1 base, the J end by 4 bases, with 13 bases between. The CDR3 spans 15 residues. Germline V gene sequence: CDR1 SEHNR, CDR2 FQNEAQ (reference sequence). CDR3 loop: CASSLVWPPRETQYF. For the CDR3, the DNA is TGTGCCAGCAGCTTAGTTTGGCCACCAAGAGAGACCCAGTACTTC.

The rearrangement joins TRBV5-5 to TRBJ1-1; TRBD1 aligns across 9 bases. The CDR3 is 15 amino acids. Germline CDR1 and CDR2: SGHKS and YYEKEE (reference sequence). Trimming took 2 bases from V and 6 from J; bases not matched to a gene: 8. The CDR3 DNA reads TGTGCCAGCAGCTTACGGACAGGGGTTGAGGCTGAAGCTTTCTTT. The encoded protein is CASSLRTGVEAEAFF.

The rearrangement joins TRBV18 to TRBJ1-6; D gene uncertain. The V and J ends lost 1 base and 8 bases respectively, with 6 bases between them. The CDR3 runs to 13 residues. In germline, CDR1 is KGHSH, CDR2 LQKENI. CDR3 nucleotide sequence: TGTGCCAGCTCACCACGCAGCGATTCACCCCTCCACTTT. Translated, it gives CASSPRSDSPLHF.

The chain has TRBV6-1 and TRBJ2-7; 9 bases agree with TRBD1. This CDR3 is built from 15 residues. V trimming: 3 bases; J trimming: 6 bases; junction bases outside the gene matches: 9. Germline V gene lookup returns CDR1 MNHNS and CDR2 SASEGT. CDR3 DNA: TGTGCCAGCAGTGACAGTGGGACAGGGATTGGCGAGCAGTACTTC. Amino acid sequence: CASSDSGTGIGEQYF.

The V and J genes are TRBV6-5 and TRBJ1-2; TRBD1 is a possible D gene (6 bases). The CDR3 spans 15 residues. V was clipped by 5 bases and J by 4 bases, with 17 bases between them. The germline CDR1 and CDR2 sequences are MNHEY and SVGAGI. DNA of the CDR3: TGTGCCAGCAGTCGTGCTCAGGGGCGAATCTATGGCTACACCTTC. Translating gives CASSRAQGRIYGYTF.

This chain uses TRBV5-1 with TRBJ2-2; perhaps TRBD2 as D (5 bases). Germline loops: CDR1 SGHRS, CDR2 YFSETQ. This CDR3 spans 15 amino acids. The germline V and J ends were trimmed by 0 bases and 3 bases, with 9 bases remaining between them. As DNA, the CDR3 is TGCGCCAGCAGCTTGGCCGTCGGGGACACCGGGGAGCTGTTTTTT. This codes for CASSLAVGDTGELFF.

This clone has more than one count but fewer than ten. This chain uses TRBV3-1 (or the pseudogene TRBV3-2) with TRBJ2-1; D is possibly TRBD2 (6 bases). The length of the CDR3 is 14 residues. Between the trimmed V and J ends, which lost 0 bases and 10 bases, there was a span of 13 bases. Germline V gives CDR1 LGHDT, CDR2 YNNKEL (reference sequence). The CDR3 nucleotides read TGTGCCAGCAGCCAAGATATTGGGGGAGGCGAGCAGTTCTTC. It is translated as CASSQDIGGGEQFF.

The chain carries TRBV27 and TRBJ2-1, with TRBD1 matching over 9 bases. The junction had 12 bases not matched to a gene; V was cut back by 5 bases and J by 4 bases. This CDR3 has 17 amino acids. Germline V gene sequence: CDR1 MNHEY, CDR2 SMNVEV (reference sequence). The CDR3 here is CASSPGPGGQGYNEQFF. The CDR3 region has the DNA TGTGCCAGCAGTCCTGGTCCGGGGGGACAGGGTTACAATGAGCAGTTCTTC.

The chain couples TRBV25-1 to TRBJ1-4; TRBD1 is a possible D gene (6 bases). This CDR3 has 16 amino acids. V was trimmed by 1 base and J by 4 bases, leaving 13 bases between them. Germline CDR1 MGHDK, CDR2 SYGVNS. The DNA of the CDR3 is TGTGCCAGCAGTGAATTAGGGGGACCACTTAATGAAAAACTGTTTTTT. Its translation: CASSELGGPLNEKLFF.

The rearrangement links TRBV5-1 to TRBJ1-4; D gene ambiguous. The V gene's germline CDR1 is SGHRS and CDR2 YFSETQ. V dropped 5 bases and J dropped 8 bases, with 13 bases sitting between them. CDR3 length: 13 amino acids. CDR3 residues: CASRETGLEKLFF. The CDR3 nucleotides are TGCGCCAGCAGGGAAACGGGGTTGGAAAAACTGTTTTTT.

The CDR3 region is CASTNLGQSYNEQFF. The CDR3 DNA follows: TGTGCCAGCACCAATCTAGGACAGTCTTACAATGAGCAGTTCTTC. The J gene is TRBJ2-1, the V gene TRBV4-2, with D perhaps matching TRBD1 (6 bases). The CDR3 is 15 residues long. Germline lookup yields CDR1 LGHNA and CDR2 YNFKEQ. V gave up 7 bases and J gave up 4 bases, with 17 bases separating them.

A remark on this clone: This same CDR3 is encoded by further DNA sequences in the sample. The chain joins TRBV5-1 to TRBJ2-7; perhaps TRBD2 as D (6 bases). V was trimmed by 0 bases and J by 4 bases, leaving 8 bases between them. The CDR3 is 13 residues long. Germline-derived CDR1 and CDR2 are SGHRS and YFSETQ. The CDR3 nucleotides read TGCGCCAGCAGCTTGGCGGGGGTTTACGAGCAGTACTTC. This gives the protein CASSLAGVYEQYF.

The V call is TRBV21-1, the J call TRBJ2-1; TRBD2 reflects the table's D call only, with no check against the DNA. TRBV21-1 is a listed pseudogene. The CDR3 is 16 residues long. CDR3 bases: TGTGCCAGCAGCAAAGTCCTAGCGTTCACACACAATGAGCAGTTCTTC. It codes for CASSKVLAFTHNEQFF.

The rearrangement uses TRBV2 and TRBJ1-1, with D hard to call. V lost 3 bases and J 4 bases, leaving 12 bases between the germline ends. CDR1 is SNHLY and CDR2 is FYNNEI in the germline V gene. This CDR3 contains 14 residues. The CDR3 DNA is TGTGCCAGCAGTGAGTCATCTACTCCCACTGAAGCTTTCTTT. It is translated as CASSESSTPTEAFF.

This clone was seen more than once but under ten times. The V gene is TRBV10-3, the J gene TRBJ1-2; possibly TRBD1 for D (5 bases). The germline V gene encodes CDR1 ENHRY and CDR2 SYGVKD. Trimming pared 7 bases from V and 4 bases from J, leaving 10 bases between. The CDR3 covers 12 residues. This CDR3 is CAITGNGYGYTF. CDR3 in DNA: TGTGCCATCACAGGGAACGGCTATGGCTACACCTTC.

V usage is TRBV3-1 (or the pseudogene TRBV3-2) and J usage is TRBJ2-7; no reliable D call. The CDR3 is 12 amino acids. CDR1 LGHDT and CDR2 YNNKEL come from the germline V gene (reference sequence). V was shortened by 1 base and J by 5 bases, with 6 bases between the two germline ends. The CDR3 sequence is CASSQVTHEQYF. As DNA, the CDR3 is TGTGCCAGCAGCCAAGTGACTCACGAGCAGTACTTC.

The chain is built from TRBV6-6 and TRBJ1-4; D unclear. Germline assignment: CDR1 MNHNY and CDR2 SVGAGI (reference sequence). This CDR3 comprises 14 residues. The V end was cut by 7 bases, the J end by 6 bases, with 15 bases between. CDR3 in DNA: TGTGCCAGCACCGGAGGGCAGCCGTATGAAAAACTGTTTTTT. The encoded protein is CASTGGQPYEKLFF.

This clone was seen a few times. V is TRBV18 and J is TRBJ2-1, with no clear D. This CDR3 has 12 residues. From germline, CDR1 is KGHSH and CDR2 LQKENI. V dropped 3 bases and J dropped 5 bases, with 5 bases sitting between them. CDR3 nucleotide sequence: TGTGCCAGCTCACCTGGAGACAATGAGCAGTTCTTC. Its protein is CASSPGDNEQFF. The full variable domain, with the rest looked up from reference TRBV18 and TRBJ2-1, is NAGVMQNPRHLVRRRGQEARLRCSPMKGHSHVYWYRQLPEEGLKFMVYLQKENIIDESGMPKERFSAEFPKEGPSILRIQQVVRGDSAAYFCASSPGDNEQFFGPGTRLTVL.

The rearrangement links TRBV7-9 to TRBJ1-2; 10 positions agree with TRBD1. From germline, CDR1 is SEHNR and CDR2 FQNEAQ (reference sequence). The CDR3 runs to 13 residues. V trimming: 5 bases; J trimming: 7 bases; junction bases outside the gene matches: 4. CDR3 sequence (DNA): TGTGCCAGCAGCCTGACAGGGGGCTCTGGCTACACCTTC. Translated, it gives CASSLTGGSGYTF.

The V and J genes are TRBV20-1 and TRBJ2-1; D gene unclear. The germline V gene encodes CDR1 DFQATT and CDR2 SNEGSKA (reference sequence). The CDR3 sequence is 11 residues long. V was trimmed by 3 bases and J by 6 bases, leaving 6 bases between them. This CDR3 reads CSASLSNEQFF. CDR3 in DNA: TGCAGTGCTAGTCTATCCAATGAGCAGTTCTTC.